These 10 T cell receptor beta chains came from one sample sequenced in a study of cytomegalovirus exposure and HLA in healthy donors. PCR amplification relied on 60 Vbeta primers (plus 13 Jbeta primers). TCRdb's copy holds only in-frame clones and misses some; the assay was immunoSEQ multiplex PCR. The data contain approximately 170,000 clones, about 80% of them seen just once; the ten biggest clones take up about 2%. The specimen was PBMCs. The receptors shown here come from a woman aged 45 to 65 in good health and CMV-seronegative.

This chain uses TRBV5-1 with TRBJ2-5; the match to TRBD1 covers 12 bases. The CDR3 extends over 14 amino acids. Germline V lookup: CDR1 SGHRS, CDR2 YFSETQ. V lost 6 bases and J lost 5; bases outside the gene matches: 5. CDR3 bases: TGCGCCAGCACATCCGGGACAGGGGGCGAGACCCAGTACTTC. This gives the protein CASTSGTGGETQYF.

The rearrangement links TRBV14 to TRBJ2-3, with unresolved D. Per the germline V gene, CDR1 is SGHDN and CDR2 is FVKESK. V lost 1 base and J lost 6, with 8 bases in between. The CDR3 covers 13 residues. Here the CDR3 reads CASSQVSSDTQYF. The CDR3 coding sequence is TGTGCCAGCAGCCAAGTTTCCTCTGATACGCAGTATTTT. Together with reference TRBV14 and TRBJ2-3, the CDR3 gives the full variable domain: EAGVTQFPSHSVIEKGQTVTLRCDPISGHDNLYWYRRVMGKEIKFLLHFVKESKQDESGMPNNRFLAERTGGTYSTLKVQPAELEDSGVYFCASSQVSSDTQYFGPGTRLTVL.

The chain joins TRBV28 to TRBJ1-1; tentatively, D is TRBD1 (6 bases). This CDR3 is 14 amino acids long. The V end was cut by 5 bases, the J end by 3 bases, with 13 bases between. CDR1 and CDR2 (germline): MDHEN, SYDVKM. The CDR3, as DNA: TGTGCCAGCAGTCCACAGGGTCGGGACACTGAAGCTTTCTTT. It yields the protein CASSPQGRDTEAFF.

The rearrangement uses TRBV6-5 and TRBJ2-5; D not resolved. Germline CDR1 MNHEY, CDR2 SVGAGI. This CDR3 contains 13 residues. Trimming cost V 2 bases and J 5 bases, with 9 bases left between them. The CDR3 region has the DNA TGTGCCAGCAGTTACAGCCCCGGGGAGACCCAGTACTTC. Its translation is CASSYSPGETQYF.

V is TRBV7-2 and J is TRBJ2-7; maybe TRBD2 (6 bases). V gave up 5 bases and J gave up 0 bases, with 14 bases separating them. Germline CDR1 SGHTA, CDR2 FQGNSA. CDR3 size: 15 residues. Written as DNA, the CDR3 is TGTGCCAGCAGCCCCCAAGCGGGCTTCTCCTACGAGCAGTACTTC. Its translation: CASSPQAGFSYEQYF.

The V call is TRBV19, the J call TRBJ1-3; tentative D call: TRBD1 (5 bases). This CDR3 comprises 15 residues. Germline V gene data show CDR1 as LNHDA and CDR2 as SQIVND (reference sequence). V was pared by 5 bases and J by 0 bases, with 11 bases between. The CDR3 reads CASSDRGNSGNTIYF. The CDR3 DNA follows: TGTGCCAGTAGTGACAGAGGAAACTCTGGAAACACCATATATTTT.

The chain is built from TRBV2 and TRBJ2-2; possible D gene TRBD2, 5 bases. This CDR3 has 14 residues. Germline V lookup: CDR1 SNHLY, CDR2 FYNNEI. V lost 1 base to trimming and J lost 7 bases, with 10 bases between them. CDR3 DNA: TGTGCCAGCAGTGAAGACCTAGCCAGCGGGGAGCTGTTTTTT. This translates into CASSEDLASGELFF.

The chain carries TRBV9 and TRBJ2-7, with 8 bases aligning to TRBD1. This CDR3 is built from 15 residues. With 4 bases clipped from V and 7 bases from J, the junction kept 13 bases outside the gene matches. The germline CDR1 and CDR2 sequences are SGDLS and YYNGEE. The CDR3 sequence: CASSPGDRMGWEQYF. In DNA, the CDR3 is TGTGCCAGCAGCCCCGGGGACAGGATGGGGTGGGAGCAGTACTTC.

The CDR3 sequence is CASSALALGAVDTQYF. CDR3 DNA: TGTGCCAGCAGCGCTCTAGCGCTCGGTGCGGTGGATACGCAGTATTTT. The V and J genes are TRBV9 and TRBJ2-3, with a tentative D call TRBD2 (6 bases). With 3 bases removed from V and 6 bases from J, the gap between germline ends came to 20 bases. The germline CDR1 and CDR2 sequences are SGDLS and YYNGEE. The CDR3 runs 16 residues. Complete variable domain (other parts from reference TRBV9 and TRBJ2-3): DSGVTQTPKHLITATGQRVTLRCSPRSGDLSVYWYQQSLDQGLQFLIQYYNGEERAKGNILERFSAQQFPDLHSELNLSSLELGDSALYFCASSALALGAVDTQYFGPGTRLTVL.

The sample holds one count of this clone. The chain uses TRBV28 and TRBJ2-7; 10 bases match TRBD1. Per the germline V gene, CDR1 is MDHEN and CDR2 is SYDVKM. With V trimmed by 5 bases and J by 0 bases, 10 bases remained unmatched. The CDR3 is 17 amino acids. CDR3 sequence: CASSPTRTGGSSYEQYF. The CDR3 DNA reads TGTGCCAGCAGTCCAACCCGGACAGGGGGAAGCTCCTACGAGCAGTACTTC.